This TCR beta chain emerged from a study of vaccination and CD4 T cells after COVID-19. Study-level background: Drawing of post-COVID samples took place a median roughly 97 days after diagnosis (range 35 to 161). Study-level points and caveats: Reactive clone data from convalescent patients indicated a median of about 90% appearing only post-vaccination. The study found median SARS-CoV-2-reactive clonotypes rising from 21 to 38, not significantly.

This CDR3 comprises 13 residues. In germline, CDR1 is MNHEY, CDR2 SMNVEV (reference sequence). The junction had 10 bases not matched to a gene; V was cut back by 11 bases and J by 4 bases. The treatment denotes: roughly 10-day PBMC culture with coronavirus spike peptide pools or control peptides (ViraFEST assay). Harvesting of the unexposed donor's CD4+ T cells predated the COVID-19 pandemic (2011-2018). Sequenced with the Oncomine TCR Beta short-read assay was DNA taken from cultured CD4+ T cells. MiXCR was run by TCRdb on the PCR reads, yielding one entry per CDR3 protein. This table has around 4,500 distinct CDR3 sequences, 50% to 70% appearing once. As regards this clonotype: The antigen is undetermined.

This receptor was taken from a human donor in good health. Sequencing was performed on CD4+ T cells from blood, cultured in vitro. J is TRBJ1-1 and V is TRBV27; TRBD1 aligns across 7 bases. The CDR3 here is CASRGRAGTEAFF. The CDR3 DNA reads TGTGCCTCCAGGGGGAGGGCCGGCACTGAAGCTTTCTTT.